This TCR beta chain derives from a study of T cell responses to AZD1222 COVID-19 vaccine. Overall study results and limits: Clonal diversity may have been underestimated in mostly white British donors. It was only after the peak T cell response that any repertoires were sampled. Spike-specific TCRs gained breadth and depth after people received two AZD1222 doses.

The assay was immunoSEQ multiplex PCR, and TCRdb's table has in-frame clones only and misses some. This sample has some 180,000 clones, with about nine tenths found just once. Worth noting for this clone: Antigen unknown. An end of the junction differs from the germline gene, which may be a read error.

The CDR3 covers 13 residues. The germline gives CDR1 ENHRY, CDR2 SYGVKD. This TCR was recovered from an adult who received the AZD1222 COVID-19 vaccine. J is TRBJ1-1 and V is TRBV10-3, with D possibly matching TRBD1 (5 bases). The input for sequencing was peripheral blood, taken 28 days after the second AZD1222 dose. CDR3 protein: CAITEGWNTEAFF. DNA for the CDR3: TGTGCCATCACTGAGGGGTGGAACACTGAAGCTTTCTTT.